These 12 T cell receptor beta chains came from one sample sequenced in a study of CD8+ T cells in alopecia areata. The treatment is: oral pan-JAK inhibitor, 5-10 mg twice daily. Extracted RNA was reverse transcribed, and the resulting cDNA served as sequencing template. The protocol was immunoSEQ multiplex PCR, while the TCRdb copy is restricted to in-frame clones and leaves out a portion. The sample holds roughly 200,000 clones, 55% to 70% seen once. The sequenced sample was CD4+ T cells sorted from blood, obtained at week 4, from a patient treated with tofacitinib. The receptors come from a human donor with alopecia areata.

The chain carries TRBV30 and TRBJ1-6; 7 bases line up with TRBD1. Germline CDR1 is GTSNPN and CDR2 is SVGIG (reference sequence). V shed 5 bases and J 7 bases; nucleotides not matched to a gene: 2. The CDR3 sequence is 12 residues long. The chain's CDR3 is CAWDRENSPLHF. The CDR3 DNA sequence: TGTGCCTGGGACAGGGAAAATTCACCCCTCCACTTT.

The V call is TRBV2, the J call TRBJ2-7; the match to TRBD1 covers 10 bases. The CDR3 runs to 14 residues. V shed 6 bases, J shed 5 bases, and the junction held 7 bases outside the gene matches. Germline values: CDR1 SNHLY, CDR2 FYNNEI. The CDR3 region has the DNA TGTGCCAGCAGGTCCGGGACAGGGGTACACGAGCAGTACTTC. Its protein is CASRSGTGVHEQYF.

DNA for the CDR3: TGTGCCTGGATGGGGGTAGGCACTGAAGCTTTCTTT. The encoded protein is CAWMGVGTEAFF. The chain links TRBV30 to TRBJ1-1, with a weak D call TRBD1 (5 bases). The V end lost 4 bases, the J end lost 4 bases, and 10 bases lay between the germline ends. Germline V gene lookup returns CDR1 GTSNPN and CDR2 SVGIG (reference sequence). The CDR3 extends over 12 amino acids.

This chain joins TRBV6-1 and TRBJ2-5; 8 bases map to TRBD2. Trimming at V came to 7 bases and at J to 1 base, leaving 8 bases not matched to a gene. The CDR3 totals 15 residues. CDR1 and CDR2 from the germline V gene are MNHNS and SASEGT. As DNA, the CDR3 is TGTGCCAGCACACGAGCGGGGGATTTCCAAGAGACCCAGTACTTC. Amino acids: CASTRAGDFQETQYF.

The chain carries TRBV4-1 and TRBJ2-5, with TRBD2 identical over 8 bases. The CDR3 consists of 17 residues. CDR1 is MGHRA, CDR2 YSYEKL, per germline. The V segment lost 3 bases and the J segment 4 bases; nucleotides outside the gene matches: 13. DNA of the CDR3: TGCGCCAGCAGCCAGAGGTCGGGAGGGGCGCAAGGAGAGACCCAGTACTTC. Translated, it gives CASSQRSGGAQGETQYF.

V usage is TRBV25-1 and J usage is TRBJ2-5, with D maybe TRBD2 (7 bases). V was trimmed by 3 bases and J by 2 bases, leaving 19 bases between them. The germline CDR1 and CDR2 sequences are MGHDK and SYGVNS. The CDR3 is 17 residues long. The CDR3 region is CASSEPLGGPTQETQYF. CDR3 nucleotides: TGTGCCAGCAGTGAGCCTCTCGGGGGGCCGACTCAAGAGACCCAGTACTTC.

V is TRBV9 and J is TRBJ2-1; tentative D call: TRBD2 (5 bases). The germline V gene encodes CDR1 SGDLS and CDR2 YYNGEE. Trimming took 0 bases from V and 9 from J, leaving 13 bases between them. This CDR3 has 14 residues. The CDR3 loop is CASSVAPLGREQFF. The CDR3 DNA reads as TGTGCCAGCAGCGTAGCCCCACTAGGCCGTGAGCAGTTCTTC. Together with reference TRBV9 and TRBJ2-1, the CDR3 gives the full variable domain: DSGVTQTPKHLITATGQRVTLRCSPRSGDLSVYWYQQSLDQGLQFLIQYYNGEERAKGNILERFSAQQFPDLHSELNLSSLELGDSALYFCASSVAPLGREQFFGPGTRLTVL.

CDR3 nucleotide sequence: TGCAGCGTGCCCATCACTAGCGGAGGCTACAATGAGCAGTTCTTC. It translates to CSVPITSGGYNEQFF. V and J are TRBV29-1 and TRBJ2-1, with 8 nucleotides matching TRBD2. With 6 bases clipped from V and 3 bases from J, the junction kept 10 bases outside the gene matches. Germline-derived CDR1 and CDR2 are SQVTM and ANQGSEA. The CDR3 is 15 residues long.

This chain connects TRBV23-1 to TRBJ2-7; the D call may be TRBD1 or TRBD2 (5 bases each). TRBV23-1 is assigned to the ORF class and has an uncertain function. The V end lost 2 bases, the J end lost 2 bases, and 16 bases lay between the germline ends. The CDR3 runs 16 residues. CDR3 region: CASSQRAERDPYEQYF. Here the CDR3 DNA reads TGCGCCAGCAGTCAACGGGCGGAAAGGGACCCCTACGAGCAGTACTTC.

V usage is TRBV25-1 and J usage is TRBJ2-1; no clear D. The germline V gene has CDR1 MGHDK and CDR2 SYGVNS. Trimming removed 5 bases from V and 0 bases from J, with 8 bases in between. The CDR3 has 14 residues. CDR3 DNA sequence: TGTGCCAGCAGTACCCACTACTCCTACAATGAGCAGTTCTTC. Translated: CASSTHYSYNEQFF. Together with reference TRBV25-1 and TRBJ2-1, the CDR3 gives the full variable domain: EADIYQTPRYLVIGTGKKITLECSQTMGHDKMYWYQQDPGMELHLIHYSYGVNSTEKGDLSSESTVSRIRTEHFPLTLESARPSHTSQYLCASSTHYSYNEQFFGPGTRLTVL.

The chain is built from TRBV2 and TRBJ2-2; D call uncertain. The CDR3 sequence is 16 residues long. Deletions cut 1 base from V and 1 base from J, with 10 bases between. Per germline, CDR1 SNHLY and CDR2 FYNNEI. As DNA, the CDR3 is TGTGCCAGCAGTGAAGGGGGTTCAGGGAACACCGGGGAGCTGTTTTTT. Translated: CASSEGGSGNTGELFF.

The chain links TRBV2 to TRBJ2-7, with D possibly TRBD1 on 7 matching bases. This CDR3 is built from 16 residues. V shed 2 bases and J shed 0 bases, with 14 bases lying between them. Per germline, CDR1 SNHLY and CDR2 FYNNEI. The CDR3 DNA is TGTGCCAGCAGTGAACGGGGGACAGCAAGCTCCTACGAGCAGTACTTC. This sequence encodes CASSERGTASSYEQYF.